The 3 T cell receptor beta chains listed next were all sequenced from one sample in a study of CD8 T cells in ankylosing spondylitis (dated by TCRdb to the late 2010s). Beyond this particular receptor, the publication reports: A TCR beta motif made up of about eight highly homologous amino acid variants appeared to be characteristic of blood from ankylosing spondylitis patients.

Libraries were built with 5' RACE. The data were produced on an Illumina HiSeq 2500. TCRdb reran the public reads through fastp at Q25 and MiXCR, keeping productive beta chains. Rows are combined by CDR3 protein, so each entry shows the most common genes and DNA. Present in this sample are fewer than 750,000 distinct CDR3 sequences, roughly 19% of which were seen just once. The ten largest clones take up under 20% of the sample. Their cognate antigens are unknown. Sequencing input: blood, either unsorted or a sorted T cell fraction (not recorded which). These receptors came from a male donor with ankylosing spondylitis.

The chain is built from TRBV4-1 and TRBJ2-6, with TRBD1 identical over 8 bases. The CDR3 is 17 residues long. With 1 base clipped from V and 2 bases from J, the junction kept 4 bases outside the gene matches. The V gene's germline CDR1 is MGHRA and CDR2 YSYEKL. The CDR3 region is CASSQVNRGTGANVLTF. The CDR3 DNA reads as TGCGCCAGCAGCCAAGTAAACAGGGGGACTGGGGCCAACGTCCTGACTTTC.

This clonotype was observed a handful of times. The chain links TRBV12-3 or TRBV12-4 to TRBJ2-7; D unresolved. CDR3 size: 13 residues. V lost 3 bases and J 5 bases, leaving 11 bases between the germline ends. The CDR3 sequence is CASSLQMEDEQYF. In DNA form, the CDR3 reads TGTGCCAGCAGTTTGCAGATGGAAGACGAGCAGTACTTC.

A few counts support this clonotype. The chain uses TRBV28 and TRBJ2-2, with D hard to call. Germline loops: CDR1 MDHEN, CDR2 SYDVKM. There are 14 residues in the CDR3. Trimming left V 2 bases short and J 4 bases short, with 8 bases between. This chain's CDR3 is CASSLPWVTGELFF. The DNA of the CDR3 is TGTGCCAGCAGTTTACCTTGGGTCACCGGGGAGCTGTTTTTT.